Presented here are 9 T cell receptor beta chains from one specimen sequenced in a study of hypomethylating agent response in myelodysplastic syndrome. Here immunoSEQ multiplex PCR was the method, and the copy in TCRdb shows in-frame clones only, minus some. The sample has roughly 5,400 clones; about 90% are singletons. This material consisted of bone marrow, taken before or after starting hypomethylating agent treatment for myelodysplastic syndrome (not recorded which). The receptors were sampled from a human donor with myelodysplastic syndrome.

The rearrangement links TRBV5-5 to TRBJ1-3; 7 bases map to TRBD1. Germline-derived CDR1 and CDR2 are SGHKS and YYEKEE (reference sequence). This CDR3 is 15 amino acids long. V dropped 2 bases and J dropped 2; count of bases not matched to a gene: 4. The CDR3 nucleotides read TGTGCCAGCAGCTTTGATCAGGGGGCTGGAAACACCATATATTTT. Its protein is CASSFDQGAGNTIYF.

The chain is built from TRBV6-6 and TRBJ2-3; D gene unclear. The germline V gene has CDR1 MNHNY and CDR2 SVGAGI (reference sequence). The CDR3 covers 11 residues. Trimming shortened V by 0 bases and J by 6 bases, and 1 base separated the two germline ends. Written as DNA, the CDR3 is TGTGCCAGCAGTTACTCCGATACGCAGTATTTT. This sequence encodes CASSYSDTQYF.

The chain employs TRBV2 and TRBJ1-1, with D maybe TRBD1 (5 bases). The CDR3 totals 14 residues. V dropped 7 bases and J dropped 6 bases, with 18 bases sitting between them. CDR1 is SNHLY and CDR2 is FYNNEI in the germline V gene. The CDR3 region is CASTRDLKDAEAFF. CDR3 nucleotides: TGTGCCAGCACGAGGGACCTCAAGGACGCTGAAGCTTTCTTT.

The rearrangement joins TRBV5-1 to TRBJ2-7; 9 nucleotides match TRBD2. Looked up from germline, CDR1 is SGHRS and CDR2 is YFSETQ. CDR3 size: 16 residues. The trim removed 2 bases at V and 2 bases at J, leaving 8 bases unmatched. This CDR3 reads CASSLGLTSGTYEQYF. The CDR3 bases are TGCGCCAGCAGCTTAGGATTGACTAGCGGTACCTACGAGCAGTACTTC.

The chain couples TRBV19 to TRBJ1-2, with 7 bases fitting TRBD1. Germline V CDR1 and CDR2: LNHDA, SQIVND (reference sequence). This CDR3 is built from 16 residues. J gave up 5 bases and V 4 bases, and 13 bases lay outside the gene matches. The CDR3 spells CASSTTRGRALYGYTF. For the CDR3, the DNA is TGTGCCAGTAGTACGACCAGGGGGAGGGCCCTTTATGGCTACACCTTC. The whole variable domain, filled in from reference TRBV19 and TRBJ1-2, reads DGGITQSPKYLFRKEGQNVTLSCEQNLNHDAMYWYRQDPGQGLRLIYYSQIVNDFQKGDIAEGYSVSREKKESFPLTVTSAQKNPTAFYLCASSTTRGRALYGYTFGSGTRLTVV.

A few counts support this clone. The V gene is TRBV4-2, the J gene TRBJ1-4; D may be TRBD1 (6 bases). The germline CDR1 and CDR2 sequences are LGHNA and YNFKEQ. Trimming took off 3 bases at V and 0 bases at J, with 20 bases between the two ends. The length of the CDR3 is 19 residues. In DNA form, the CDR3 reads TGTGCCAGCAGCCATCCAGCCCAGGGGCCACTTGCAACTAATGAAAAACTGTTTTTT. This sequence encodes CASSHPAQGPLATNEKLFF.

V gene TRBV2 combines with J gene TRBJ2-7, with 7 bases fitting TRBD1. The germline V gene encodes CDR1 SNHLY and CDR2 FYNNEI. CDR3 size: 14 residues. The ends lost 1 base at V and 3 bases at J; junction bases unmatched: 3. The CDR3: CASSEGRQGYEQYV. The CDR3 DNA reads as TGTGCCAGCAGTGAAGGGAGACAGGGCTACGAGCAGTACGTC.

V and J are TRBV11-2 and TRBJ1-2, with D unclear. The germline CDR1 and CDR2 sequences are SGHAT and FQNNGV. The CDR3 has 13 residues. V dropped 1 base and J dropped 9 bases, with 12 bases sitting between them. CDR3 sequence (DNA): TGTGCCAGCAGCTTAGCTCATACCGGGAGCTACACCTTC. This gives the protein CASSLAHTGSYTF.

The table lists this clone with a few counts. This chain uses TRBV7-3 with TRBJ1-1, with D perhaps matching TRBD1 (5 bases). This CDR3 has 13 residues. Germline CDR1 is SGHTA and CDR2 is FQGTGA. Deletions cut 5 bases from V and 3 bases from J, with 10 bases between. CDR3: CASSARGYTEAFF. The CDR3, as DNA: TGTGCCAGCAGCGCAAGGGGTTACACTGAAGCTTTCTTT.